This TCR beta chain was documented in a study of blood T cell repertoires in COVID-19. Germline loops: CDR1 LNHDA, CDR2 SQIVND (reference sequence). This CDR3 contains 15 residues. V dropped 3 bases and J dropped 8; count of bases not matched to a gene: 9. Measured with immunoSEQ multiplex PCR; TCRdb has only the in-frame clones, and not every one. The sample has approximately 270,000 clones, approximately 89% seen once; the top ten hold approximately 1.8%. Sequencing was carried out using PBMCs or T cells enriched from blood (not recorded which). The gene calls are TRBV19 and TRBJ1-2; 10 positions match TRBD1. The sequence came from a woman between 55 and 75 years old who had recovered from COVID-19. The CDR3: CASSITGGTGDGYTF. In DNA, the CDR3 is TGTGCCAGTAGTATTACAGGGGGGACAGGGGACGGCTACACCTTC. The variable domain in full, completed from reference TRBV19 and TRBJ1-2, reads DGGITQSPKYLFRKEGQNVTLSCEQNLNHDAMYWYRQDPGQGLRLIYYSQIVNDFQKGDIAEGYSVSREKKESFPLTVTSAQKNPTAFYLCASSITGGTGDGYTFGSGTRLTVV.